This TCR beta chain was captured by sequencing in a study of cytomegalovirus exposure and HLA in healthy donors. Primers for the PCR totalled 60 Vbeta and 13 Jbeta. Only in-frame clones appear in the TCRdb table, and some are missing; sequencing was by immunoSEQ multiplex PCR. This sample has some 120,000 clones; about 79% occur once, and the top ten carry 3.5% to 4.5%. Study observations and caveats: The availability of immune exposure information extended only to CMV serostatus. Rare TCR sequences dominated, though some public TCRs recurred in many donors. Sequencing artifact likely explains a cluster of highly shared sequence variants.

Donors counted as nominally healthy when sampled, yet unrecorded immune exposures were likely. Of note for this clone: Its target is not known.

Sequencing input: PBMCs. This clonotype was obtained from a man in his thirties or forties in good health and CMV-seropositive.

The CDR3 DNA reads TGTGCCAGCAGCGGGGGAACAGGGGTCGTCAACTATGGCTACACCTTC. It encodes CASSGGTGVVNYGYTF. The chain recombines TRBV5-4 with TRBJ1-2; 7 bases map to TRBD1. V dropped 4 bases and J dropped 2; count of bases not matched to a gene: 11. The CDR3 consists of 16 residues. Germline CDR1 and CDR2: SGHNT and YYREEE (reference sequence).